These T cell receptor beta chains were read from a single sample in a study of T cells after yellow fever vaccination. MiXCR was run by TCRdb on the 5' RACE reads, yielding one entry per CDR3 protein. Of a few hundred thousand distinct CDR3 sequences listed, around 20% are singletons. This specimen consisted of PBMCs, obtained before the yellow fever booster vaccination. These TCRs come from a man younger than 30 who received the YFV17D yellow fever vaccine. Each CDR3 is given with its conserved first and last residue. The D gene is left open where the match is weak. The size of a clone is reported for some rows only, either as once, few or many, or as a class for expanded clones.

v_gene	j_gene	abundance	d_gene	CDR3nt	CDR3aa
TRBV23-1	TRBJ2-3	few	.	TGCGCCAGCAGTCAGGGCCGGGCCACGCAGTATTTT	CASSQGRATQYF
TRBV4-1	TRBJ1-4	many	.	TGCGCCAGCAGCCAAGCTGGGGGCGGTGAAAAACTGTTTTTT	CASSQAGGGEKLFF
TRBV12-3/TRBV12-4	TRBJ1-5	few	.	TGTGCCAGCAGTGGGGCTGGGGGTCAGCCCCAGCATTTT	CASSGAGGQPQHF
TRBV5-5	TRBJ1-2	.	.	TGTGCCAGCAGCTTATCGGGGGTTAGGTATGGCTACACCTTC	CASSLSGVRYGYTF
TRBV12-3/TRBV12-4	TRBJ2-3	many	.	TGTGCCAGCAGTTTGTACCCTCTAGGGCCTAGCACAGATACGCAGTATTTT	CASSLYPLGPSTDTQYF
TRBV12-3/TRBV12-4	TRBJ1-6	few	TRBD1	TGTGCCAGCACCCTGACAGGGAGCGAGTCACCCCTCCACTTT	CASTLTGSESPLHF
TRBV18	TRBJ2-7	.	.	TGTGCCAGCTCACCAAACCACGCGGCCAGGGGAGAATTCTACGAGCAGTACTTC	CASSPNHAARGEFYEQYF
TRBV7-6	TRBJ2-3	few	TRBD2	TGTGCCAGCAGTCGCGGGAGGGATACGCAGTATTTT	CASSRGRDTQYF
TRBV20-1	TRBJ2-3	few	TRBD1	TGCAGTGCTAGCCGGTTACAGGGGATTACAGATACGCAGTATTTT	CSASRLQGITDTQYF
TRBV5-5	TRBJ1-6	.	.	TGTGCCAGCAGCCAGTTTAGGACCCTCCACTTT	CASSQFRTLHF
TRBV4-1	TRBJ1-1	.	.	TGCGCCAGCAGCCAAGTTGGAGCGAACACTGAAGCTTTCTTT	CASSQVGANTEAFF
TRBV7-9	TRBJ2-1	.	.	TGTGCCAGCAGCTTAGCCGGGACGCATGAGCAGTTCTTC	CASSLAGTHEQFF
TRBV6-6	TRBJ1-1	.	.	TGTGCCAGCAGTAGCCCCGCAGGGGACACTGAAGCTTTCTTT	CASSSPAGDTEAFF
TRBV5-1	TRBJ2-7	few	.	TGCGCCAGCAGCTTGGAGGGGGGTTTCCGAACCTACGAGCAGTACTTC	CASSLEGGFRTYEQYF
TRBV12-3/TRBV12-4	TRBJ2-1	.	.	TGTGCCAGCAGTACCCCCCTAGGGTACGACAATGAGCAGTTCTTC	CASSTPLGYDNEQFF
TRBV28	TRBJ1-1	few	.	TGTGCCAGCAGGCCTAATAGGGGGAGGGAAACTGAAGCTTTCTTT	CASRPNRGRETEAFF
TRBV20-1	TRBJ1-3	few	.	TGCAGTGCTACTAAGTTGGCCTCTGGAAACACCATATATTTT	CSATKLASGNTIYF
TRBV7-9	TRBJ2-1	.	TRBD1	TGTGCCAGCAGCGCCCCCCGCGGGACAGGGGGAGGGAATGAGCAGTTCTTC	CASSAPRGTGGGNEQFF
TRBV6-5	TRBJ1-2	few	.	TGTGCCAGCAGTTCGGAGCTCGCTTCTCTCTATGGCTACACCTTC	CASSSELASLYGYTF
TRBV7-2	TRBJ2-7	.	TRBD2	TGTGCCAGCAGCCGGCCCCCTAGCGGGGGGGCCCGGTACGAGCAGTACTTC	CASSRPPSGGARYEQYF
TRBV12-3/TRBV12-4	TRBJ2-7	.	TRBD1	TGTGCCAGCAAACCTGGGACAGCTCCCTACGAGCAGTACTTC	CASKPGTAPYEQYF
TRBV4-1	TRBJ1-5	.	TRBD1	TGCGCCAGCAGTGAGCCGGGACAGCAACAGCCCCAGCATTTT	CASSEPGQQQPQHF
TRBV7-6	TRBJ2-5	few	TRBD2	TGTGCCAGCAGCTCCGCCGGGGGGTTTGGGGAGACCCAGTACTTC	CASSSAGGFGETQYF
TRBV7-6	TRBJ2-5	.	TRBD1	TGTGCCAGCAGCTTAGCCGGTTGGGACAGGGGGCAAGAGACCCAGTACTTC	CASSLAGWDRGQETQYF
TRBV11-2	TRBJ2-7	few	TRBD2	TGTGCCAGCAACCAGCTAGCGGGGCTATCCTACGAGCAGTACTTC	CASNQLAGLSYEQYF
TRBV5-1	TRBJ2-2	few	.	TGCGCCAGCAGCTCGACTAGTTGGGGCACACCCGGGGAGCTGTTTTTT	CASSSTSWGTPGELFF
TRBV18	TRBJ1-1	.	TRBD1	TGTGCCAGCTCACCCGGGACAGGGGTTGTAGCTTTCTTT	CASSPGTGVVAFF
TRBV20-1	TRBJ2-7	.	.	TGCAGTGCTTTACCGGGGGCCGGGTTTTGGCAGTACTTC	CSALPGAGFWQYF
TRBV7-7	TRBJ2-6	few	.	TGTGCCAGCAGGCCCCTTAGCTCTGGGGCCAACGTCCTGACTTTC	CASRPLSSGANVLTF